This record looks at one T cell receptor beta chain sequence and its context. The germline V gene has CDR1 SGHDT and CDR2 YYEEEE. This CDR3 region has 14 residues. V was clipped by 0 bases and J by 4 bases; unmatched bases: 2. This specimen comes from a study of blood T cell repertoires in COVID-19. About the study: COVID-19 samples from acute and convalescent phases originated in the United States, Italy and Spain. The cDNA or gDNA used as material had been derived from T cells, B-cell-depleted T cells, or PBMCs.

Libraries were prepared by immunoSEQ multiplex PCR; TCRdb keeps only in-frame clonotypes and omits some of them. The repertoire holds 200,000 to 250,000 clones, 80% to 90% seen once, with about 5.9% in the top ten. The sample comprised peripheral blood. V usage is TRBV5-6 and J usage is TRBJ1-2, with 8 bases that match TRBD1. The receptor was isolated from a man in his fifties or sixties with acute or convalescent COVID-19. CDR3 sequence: CASSLGTGTYGYTF. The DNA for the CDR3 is TGTGCCAGCAGCTTGGGGACAGGGACCTATGGCTACACCTTC.